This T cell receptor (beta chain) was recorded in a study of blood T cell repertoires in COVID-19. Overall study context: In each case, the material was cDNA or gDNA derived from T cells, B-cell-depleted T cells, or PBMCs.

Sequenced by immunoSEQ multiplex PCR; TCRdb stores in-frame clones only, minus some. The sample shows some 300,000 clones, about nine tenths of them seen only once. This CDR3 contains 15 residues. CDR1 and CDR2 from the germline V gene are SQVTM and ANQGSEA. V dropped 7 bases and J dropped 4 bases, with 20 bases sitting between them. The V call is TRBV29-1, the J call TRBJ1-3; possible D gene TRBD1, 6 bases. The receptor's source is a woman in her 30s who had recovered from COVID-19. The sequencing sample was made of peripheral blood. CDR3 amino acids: CSARLGAITGNTIYF. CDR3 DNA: TGCAGCGCACGTCTGGGGGCGATTACAGGAAACACCATATATTTT. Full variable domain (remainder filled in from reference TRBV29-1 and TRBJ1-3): SAVISQKPSRDICQRGTSLTIQCQVDSQVTMMFWYRQQPGQSLTLIATANQGSEATYESGFVIDKFPISRPNLTFSTLTVSNMSPEDSSIYLCSARLGAITGNTIYFGEGSWLTVV.